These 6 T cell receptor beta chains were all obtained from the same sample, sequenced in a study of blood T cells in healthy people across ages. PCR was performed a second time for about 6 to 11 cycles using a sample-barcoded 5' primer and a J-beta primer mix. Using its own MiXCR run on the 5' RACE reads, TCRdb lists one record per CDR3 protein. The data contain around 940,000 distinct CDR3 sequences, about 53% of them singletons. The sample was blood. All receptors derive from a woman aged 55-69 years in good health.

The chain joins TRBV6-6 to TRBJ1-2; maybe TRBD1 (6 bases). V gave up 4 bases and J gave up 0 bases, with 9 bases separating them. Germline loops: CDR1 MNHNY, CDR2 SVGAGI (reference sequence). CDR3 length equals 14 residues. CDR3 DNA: TGTGCCAGCAGTTCGGACAGTACTAACTATGGCTACACCTTC. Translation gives CASSSDSTNYGYTF.

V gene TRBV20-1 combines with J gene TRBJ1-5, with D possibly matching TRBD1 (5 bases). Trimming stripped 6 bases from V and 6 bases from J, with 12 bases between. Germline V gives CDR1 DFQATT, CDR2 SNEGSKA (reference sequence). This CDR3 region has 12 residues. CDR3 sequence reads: CSAEGRGQPQHF. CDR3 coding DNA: TGCAGTGCGGAAGGGAGGGGTCAGCCCCAGCATTTT.

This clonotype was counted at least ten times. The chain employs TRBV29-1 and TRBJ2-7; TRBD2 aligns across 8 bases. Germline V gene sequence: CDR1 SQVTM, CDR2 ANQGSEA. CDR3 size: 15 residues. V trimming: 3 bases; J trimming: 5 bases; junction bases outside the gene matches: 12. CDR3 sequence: CSVEGAREGVNEQYF. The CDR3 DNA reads TGCAGCGTTGAGGGTGCACGGGAGGGCGTAAACGAGCAGTACTTC.

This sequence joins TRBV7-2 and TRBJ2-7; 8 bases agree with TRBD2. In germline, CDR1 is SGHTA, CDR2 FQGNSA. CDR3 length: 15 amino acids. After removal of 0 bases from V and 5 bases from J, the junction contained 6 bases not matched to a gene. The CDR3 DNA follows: TGTGCCAGCAGCTTAGCCGGGAGGGCCCTCGACGAGCAGTACTTC. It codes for CASSLAGRALDEQYF.

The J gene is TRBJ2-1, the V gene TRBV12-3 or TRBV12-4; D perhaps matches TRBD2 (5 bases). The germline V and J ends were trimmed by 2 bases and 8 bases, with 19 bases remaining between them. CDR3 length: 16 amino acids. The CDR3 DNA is TGTGCCAGCAGTTTATCCCTAGGCCCCGAGGGCGATGAGCAGTTCTTC. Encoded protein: CASSLSLGPEGDEQFF.

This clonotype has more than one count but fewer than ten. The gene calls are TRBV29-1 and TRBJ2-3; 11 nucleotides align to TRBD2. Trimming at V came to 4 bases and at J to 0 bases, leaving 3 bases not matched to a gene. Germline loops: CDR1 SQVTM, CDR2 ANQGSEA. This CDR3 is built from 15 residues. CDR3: CSVVGTSGSTDTQYF. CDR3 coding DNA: TGCAGCGTTGTCGGGACTAGCGGCAGCACAGATACGCAGTATTTT.